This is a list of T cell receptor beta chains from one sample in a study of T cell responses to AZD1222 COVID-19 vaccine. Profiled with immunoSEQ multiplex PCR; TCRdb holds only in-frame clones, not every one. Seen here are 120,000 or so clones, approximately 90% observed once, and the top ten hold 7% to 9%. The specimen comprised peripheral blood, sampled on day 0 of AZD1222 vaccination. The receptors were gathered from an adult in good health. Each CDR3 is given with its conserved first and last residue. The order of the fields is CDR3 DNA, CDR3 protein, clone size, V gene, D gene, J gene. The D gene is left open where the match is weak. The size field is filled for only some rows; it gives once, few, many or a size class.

CDR3 DNA: TGTGCCAGCAGTTTCCGGGACAAGGGGAGTGAAAAACTGTTTTTT
CDR3 protein: CASSFRDKGSEKLFF
clone size: .
V gene: TRBV27
D gene: .
J gene: TRBJ1-4

CDR3 DNA: TGCGCCAGCAGCCAACCCGACAGCGACAACTATGGCTACACCTTC
CDR3 protein: CASSQPDSDNYGYTF
clone size: .
V gene: TRBV4-1
D gene: .
J gene: TRBJ1-2

CDR3 DNA: TGTGCCACCAGCAGAGGTGGGACGGTGGATAATGAAAAACTGTTTTTT
CDR3 protein: CATSRGGTVDNEKLFF
clone size: .
V gene: TRBV15
D gene: .
J gene: TRBJ1-4

CDR3 DNA: TGTGCCAGCAGCCTGCAGGGCTACGAGCAGTACTTC
CDR3 protein: CASSLQGYEQYF
clone size: .
V gene: TRBV12-3/TRBV12-4
D gene: .
J gene: TRBJ2-7

CDR3 DNA: TGTGCCAGTAGTATGGGACACGGCTCCTACGAGCAGTACTTC
CDR3 protein: CASSMGHGSYEQYF
clone size: .
V gene: TRBV19
D gene: .
J gene: TRBJ2-7

CDR3 DNA: TGTGCCAGCAGCGGACAGGGATCCGAGCCCCAGCATTTT
CDR3 protein: CASSGQGSEPQHF
clone size: once
V gene: TRBV6-5
D gene: TRBD1
J gene: TRBJ1-5

CDR3 DNA: TGTGCTAGTGGTTTGACTGGCCCCGATACGCAGTATTTT
CDR3 protein: CASGLTGPDTQYF
clone size: .
V gene: TRBV12-5
D gene: .
J gene: TRBJ2-3

CDR3 DNA: TGCGCCAGCAGCCAACTGACTAGCGAGGACACCGGGGAGCTGTTTTTT
CDR3 protein: CASSQLTSEDTGELFF
clone size: .
V gene: TRBV4-3
D gene: TRBD2
J gene: TRBJ2-2

CDR3 DNA: TGTGCCAGTAGTGCTACAGAGAACACTGAAGCTTTCTTT
CDR3 protein: CASSATENTEAFF
clone size: .
V gene: TRBV19
D gene: .
J gene: TRBJ1-1

CDR3 DNA: TGCGCCAGCAGCCACGGAGCGTCTAGCTCCTACGAGCAGTACTTC
CDR3 protein: CASSHGASSSYEQYF
clone size: .
V gene: TRBV4-1
D gene: .
J gene: TRBJ2-7

CDR3 DNA: TGTGCCAGCAGCTTGAGGCTAGGTTCCTACGAGCAGTACTTC
CDR3 protein: CASSLRLGSYEQYF
clone size: .
V gene: TRBV5-5
D gene: .
J gene: TRBJ2-7

CDR3 DNA: TGTGCCAGCACTCACCCTCTAGCGGGAGCACTCAATGAGCAGTTCTTC
CDR3 protein: CASTHPLAGALNEQFF
clone size: .
V gene: TRBV27
D gene: TRBD2
J gene: TRBJ2-1

CDR3 DNA: TGTGCCAGCAGTAACCACCGGGACAGGGCCTCCTACGAGCAGTACTTC
CDR3 protein: CASSNHRDRASYEQYF
clone size: .
V gene: TRBV27
D gene: TRBD1
J gene: TRBJ2-7

CDR3 DNA: TGCGCCAGCAGCCAGACTAGCGGGGGGGCGACAGATACGCAGTATTTT
CDR3 protein: CASSQTSGGATDTQYF
clone size: .
V gene: TRBV5-1
D gene: TRBD2
J gene: TRBJ2-3

CDR3 DNA: TGCGCCAGCAGCGACTTTGGGGCTAGCACAGATACGCAGTATTTT
CDR3 protein: CASSDFGASTDTQYF
clone size: few
V gene: TRBV5-1
D gene: .
J gene: TRBJ2-3

CDR3 DNA: TGCGCCAGCAGGGGACTGCCTTCCTACAATGAGCAGTTCTTC
CDR3 protein: CASRGLPSYNEQFF
clone size: once
V gene: TRBV5-1
D gene: .
J gene: TRBJ2-1

CDR3 DNA: TGTGCCAGCAGTTTGGTGAGGGGCTATAATTCACCCCTCCACTTT
CDR3 protein: CASSLVRGYNSPLHF
clone size: .
V gene: TRBV27
D gene: .
J gene: TRBJ1-6

CDR3 DNA: TGTGCCAGCAGCTATATCAAGGAAACTAGCACAGATACGCAGTATTTT
CDR3 protein: CASSYIKETSTDTQYF
clone size: .
V gene: TRBV5-8
D gene: .
J gene: TRBJ2-3

CDR3 DNA: TGTGCCAGCAGGGGCCGACAGAACTACGAGCAGTACTTC
CDR3 protein: CASRGRQNYEQYF
clone size: .
V gene: TRBV28
D gene: .
J gene: TRBJ2-7

CDR3 DNA: TGTGCCAGTATTCGGACGGGGGACACCGGGGAGCTGTTTTTT
CDR3 protein: CASIRTGDTGELFF
clone size: .
V gene: TRBV19
D gene: .
J gene: TRBJ2-2

CDR3 DNA: TGTGCCAGCAGTGAACCTCCGTTGGCTATCCGCCTCTCCTACGAGCAGTACTTC
CDR3 protein: CASSEPPLAIRLSYEQYF
clone size: .
V gene: TRBV6-1
D gene: .
J gene: TRBJ2-7

CDR3 DNA: TGCGCCAGCAGCCAAGATAGCGGGACTTACCATTCACCCCTCCACTTT
CDR3 protein: CASSQDSGTYHSPLHF
clone size: .
V gene: TRBV4-3
D gene: .
J gene: TRBJ1-6

CDR3 DNA: TGTGCCAGCAGCTCGGGGGCGGCTCAGACAAAAAACATTCAGTACTTC
CDR3 protein: CASSSGAAQTKNIQYF
clone size: .
V gene: TRBV7-2
D gene: .
J gene: TRBJ2-4

CDR3 DNA: TGTGCCAGCTCACCAGACAGGGTCGCTCAGCCCCAGCATTTT
CDR3 protein: CASSPDRVAQPQHF
clone size: .
V gene: TRBV18
D gene: TRBD1
J gene: TRBJ1-5

CDR3 DNA: TGTGCCAGCAAATTCCCGGGACAGGGAAGGAACACTGAAGCTTTCTTT
CDR3 protein: CASKFPGQGRNTEAFF
clone size: .
V gene: TRBV27
D gene: TRBD1
J gene: TRBJ1-1

CDR3 DNA: TGTGCCAGCTCACCGGACCGCCTGCCCCTCCACTTT
CDR3 protein: CASSPDRLPLHF
clone size: .
V gene: TRBV18
D gene: .
J gene: TRBJ1-6

CDR3 DNA: TGTGCCACCAGCGGGTTGGGAGTACGCCAAGAGACCCAGTACTTC
CDR3 protein: CATSGLGVRQETQYF
clone size: .
V gene: TRBV15
D gene: .
J gene: TRBJ2-5

CDR3 DNA: TGTGCCAGCAGTGAAGCGCTGGAAATCGGTAACTACGAGCAGTACTTC
CDR3 protein: CASSEALEIGNYEQYF
clone size: .
V gene: TRBV2
D gene: .
J gene: TRBJ2-7

CDR3 DNA: TGTGCCAGCAGGGGACAGGGGGCGTACGAGCAGTACTTC
CDR3 protein: CASRGQGAYEQYF
clone size: .
V gene: TRBV6-5
D gene: TRBD1
J gene: TRBJ2-7

CDR3 DNA: TGCGCCAGCAGCCAATTTGCTGGCGGGAGTGTATACGAGCAGTACTTC
CDR3 protein: CASSQFAGGSVYEQYF
clone size: .
V gene: TRBV4-3
D gene: TRBD2
J gene: TRBJ2-7

CDR3 DNA: TGTGCCAGCAGCTTAAAATCCCCGCCCCCGGGCCAAGAGACCCAGTACTTC
CDR3 protein: CASSLKSPPPGQETQYF
clone size: .
V gene: TRBV7-9
D gene: .
J gene: TRBJ2-5

CDR3 DNA: TGTGCCACACTAGACAGGGCGTACCAAGAGACCCAGTACTTC
CDR3 protein: CATLDRAYQETQYF
clone size: .
V gene: TRBV28
D gene: TRBD1
J gene: TRBJ2-5

CDR3 DNA: TGCGCCAGCAGCTTGGTAGCGGGAGTTAGGGAGACCCAGTACTTC
CDR3 protein: CASSLVAGVRETQYF
clone size: once
V gene: TRBV5-1
D gene: TRBD2
J gene: TRBJ2-5

CDR3 DNA: TGTGCCAGCAGTCTCTCGGGGTTTGGATCAGGTCTGACTACCGGCAGATACAATGAGCAGTTCTTC
CDR3 protein: CASSLSGFGSGLTTGRYNEQFF
clone size: .
V gene: TRBV11-2
D gene: .
J gene: TRBJ2-1

CDR3 DNA: TGTGCCACCGGACAGGCACCAACTAATGAAAAACTGTTTTTT
CDR3 protein: CATGQAPTNEKLFF
clone size: .
V gene: TRBV19
D gene: TRBD1
J gene: TRBJ1-4

CDR3 DNA: TGTGCCAGCAGCGGACAGGAAGGGGACACTGAAGCTTTCTTT
CDR3 protein: CASSGQEGDTEAFF
clone size: .
V gene: TRBV6-5
D gene: TRBD1
J gene: TRBJ1-1

CDR3 DNA: TGTGCCAGCAGTTACCGCGGGCCCGACACCGGGGAGCTGTTTTTT
CDR3 protein: CASSYRGPDTGELFF
clone size: .
V gene: TRBV6-5
D gene: .
J gene: TRBJ2-2

CDR3 DNA: TGCGCCAGCAGCAGGGACAACTACGGGAATTCACCCCTCCACTTT
CDR3 protein: CASSRDNYGNSPLHF
clone size: once
V gene: TRBV5-1
D gene: .
J gene: TRBJ1-6

CDR3 DNA: TGCGCCAGCAGCTTGACCACAGGGTTGGGGACTGAAGCTTTCTTT
CDR3 protein: CASSLTTGLGTEAFF
clone size: .
V gene: TRBV5-1
D gene: .
J gene: TRBJ1-1